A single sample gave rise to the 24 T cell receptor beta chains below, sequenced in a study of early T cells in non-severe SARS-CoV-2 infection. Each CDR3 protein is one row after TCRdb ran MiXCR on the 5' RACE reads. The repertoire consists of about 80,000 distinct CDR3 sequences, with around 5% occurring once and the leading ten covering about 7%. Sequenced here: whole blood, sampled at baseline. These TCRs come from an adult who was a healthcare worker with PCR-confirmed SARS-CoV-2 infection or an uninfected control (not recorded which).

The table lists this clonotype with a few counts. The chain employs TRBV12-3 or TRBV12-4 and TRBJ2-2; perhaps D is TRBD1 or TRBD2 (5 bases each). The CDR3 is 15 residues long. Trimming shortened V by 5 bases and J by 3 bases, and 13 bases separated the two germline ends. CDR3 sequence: CASSPRDADTGELFF. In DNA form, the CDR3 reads TGTGCCAGCAGTCCCCGGGACGCTGACACCGGGGAGCTGTTTTTT.

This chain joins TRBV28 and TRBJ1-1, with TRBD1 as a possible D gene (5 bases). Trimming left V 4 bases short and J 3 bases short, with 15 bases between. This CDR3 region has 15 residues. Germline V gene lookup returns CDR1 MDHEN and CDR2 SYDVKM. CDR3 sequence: CASSSPWGEDTEAFF. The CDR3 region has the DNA TGTGCCAGCAGTTCCCCTTGGGGGGAGGACACTGAAGCTTTCTTT. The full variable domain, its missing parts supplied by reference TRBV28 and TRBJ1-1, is DVKVTQSSRYLVKRTGEKVFLECVQDMDHENMFWYRQDPGLGLRLIYFSYDVKMKEKGDIPEGYSVSREKKERFSLILESASTNQTSMYLCASSSPWGEDTEAFFGQGTRLTVV.

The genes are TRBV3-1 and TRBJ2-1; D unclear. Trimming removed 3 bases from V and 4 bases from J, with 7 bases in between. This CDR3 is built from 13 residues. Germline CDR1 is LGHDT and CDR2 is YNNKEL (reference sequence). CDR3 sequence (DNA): TGTGCCAGCAGCCACCTTGGATACAATGAGCAGTTCTTC. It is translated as CASSHLGYNEQFF.

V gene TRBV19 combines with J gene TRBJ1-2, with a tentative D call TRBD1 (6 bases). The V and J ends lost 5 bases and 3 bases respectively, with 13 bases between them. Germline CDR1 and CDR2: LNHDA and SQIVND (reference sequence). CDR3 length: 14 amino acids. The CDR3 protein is CASSSWDKDYGYTF. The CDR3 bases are TGTGCCAGTAGTTCCTGGGACAAGGACTATGGCTACACCTTC.

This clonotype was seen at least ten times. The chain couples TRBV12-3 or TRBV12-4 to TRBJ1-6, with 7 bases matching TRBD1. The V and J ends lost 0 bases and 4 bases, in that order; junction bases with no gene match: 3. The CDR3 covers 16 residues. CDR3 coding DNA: TGTGCCAGCAGTTTAGCGCAGGGGGTATATAATTCACCCCTCCACTTT. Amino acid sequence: CASSLAQGVYNSPLHF.

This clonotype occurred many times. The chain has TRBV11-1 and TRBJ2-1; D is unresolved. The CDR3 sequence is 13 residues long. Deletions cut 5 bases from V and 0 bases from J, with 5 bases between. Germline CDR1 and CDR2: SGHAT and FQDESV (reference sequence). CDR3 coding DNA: TGTGCCAGCAGCCAATACTCCTACAATGAGCAGTTCTTC. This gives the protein CASSQYSYNEQFF.

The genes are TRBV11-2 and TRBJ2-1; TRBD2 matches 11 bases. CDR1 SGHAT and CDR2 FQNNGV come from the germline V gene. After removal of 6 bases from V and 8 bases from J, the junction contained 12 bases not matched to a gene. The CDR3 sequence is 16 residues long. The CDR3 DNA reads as TGTGCCAGCAGTCAAGTACTAGCGGGAGTGTTCGATGAGCAGTTCTTC. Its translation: CASSQVLAGVFDEQFF.

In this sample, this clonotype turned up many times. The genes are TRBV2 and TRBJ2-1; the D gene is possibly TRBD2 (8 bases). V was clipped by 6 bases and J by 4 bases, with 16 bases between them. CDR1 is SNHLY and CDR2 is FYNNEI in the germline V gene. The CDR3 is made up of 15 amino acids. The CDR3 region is CASRGGTSGYNEQFF. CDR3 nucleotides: TGTGCCAGCAGAGGGGGCACTAGCGGTTACAATGAGCAGTTCTTC.

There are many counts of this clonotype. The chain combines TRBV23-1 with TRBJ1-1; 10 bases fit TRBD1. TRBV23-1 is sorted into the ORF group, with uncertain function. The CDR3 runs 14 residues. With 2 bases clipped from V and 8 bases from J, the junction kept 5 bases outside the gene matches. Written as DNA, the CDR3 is TGCGCCAGCAGTCAAAGGCGACAGGGGGCGGAAGCTTTCTTT. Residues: CASSQRRQGAEAFF.

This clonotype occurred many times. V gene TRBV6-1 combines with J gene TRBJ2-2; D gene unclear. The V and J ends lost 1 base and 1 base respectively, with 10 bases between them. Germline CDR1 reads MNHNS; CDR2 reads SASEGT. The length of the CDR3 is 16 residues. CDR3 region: CASSEGLLWNTGELFF. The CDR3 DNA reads TGTGCCAGCAGTGAAGGTTTGCTGTGGAACACCGGGGAGCTGTTTTTT.

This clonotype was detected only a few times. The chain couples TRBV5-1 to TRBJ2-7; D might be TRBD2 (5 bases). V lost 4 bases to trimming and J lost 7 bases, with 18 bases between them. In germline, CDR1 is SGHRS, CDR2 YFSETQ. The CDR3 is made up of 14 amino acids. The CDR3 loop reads CASSEREYSGEQYF. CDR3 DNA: TGCGCCAGCAGCGAAAGAGAATATTCGGGGGAGCAGTACTTC.

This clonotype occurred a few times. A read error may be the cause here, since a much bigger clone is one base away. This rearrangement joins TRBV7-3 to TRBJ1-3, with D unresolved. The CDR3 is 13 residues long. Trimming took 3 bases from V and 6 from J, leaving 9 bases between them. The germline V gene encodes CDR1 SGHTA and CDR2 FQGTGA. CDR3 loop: CASSLAAENTIYF. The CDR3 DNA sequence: TGTGCCAGCAGCTTGGCGGCAGAAAACACCATATATTTT. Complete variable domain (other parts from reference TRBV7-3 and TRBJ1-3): GAGVSQTPSNKVTEKGKYVELRCDPISGHTALYWYRQSLGQGPEFLIYFQGTGAADDSGLPNDRFFAVRPEGSVSTLKIQRTERGDSAVYLCASSLAAENTIYFGEGSWLTVV.

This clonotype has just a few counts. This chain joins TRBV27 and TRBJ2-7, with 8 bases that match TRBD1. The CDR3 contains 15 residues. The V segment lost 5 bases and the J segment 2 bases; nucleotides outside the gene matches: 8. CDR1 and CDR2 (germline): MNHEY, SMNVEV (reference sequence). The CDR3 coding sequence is TGTGCCAGCAGTATCCAGGGGGCAACCGCCTACGAGCAGTACTTC. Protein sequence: CASSIQGATAYEQYF.

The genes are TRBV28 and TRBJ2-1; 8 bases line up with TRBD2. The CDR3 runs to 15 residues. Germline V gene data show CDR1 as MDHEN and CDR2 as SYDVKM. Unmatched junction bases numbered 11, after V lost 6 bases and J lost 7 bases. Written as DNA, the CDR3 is TGTGCCAGCAGAACGAGGACACGCGGGAGGAATGAGCAGTTCTTC. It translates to CASRTRTRGRNEQFF. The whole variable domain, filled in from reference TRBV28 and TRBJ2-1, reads DVKVTQSSRYLVKRTGEKVFLECVQDMDHENMFWYRQDPGLGLRLIYFSYDVKMKEKGDIPEGYSVSREKKERFSLILESASTNQTSMYLCASRTRTRGRNEQFFGPGTRLTVL.

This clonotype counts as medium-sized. Written as DNA, the CDR3 is TGCGCCAGCAGCCCACAGGGGAACACTGAAGCTTTCTTT. This sequence encodes CASSPQGNTEAFF. The chain uses TRBV5-1 and TRBJ1-1; a weak D match, TRBD1 (6 bases). This CDR3 contains 13 residues. The V end was cut by 4 bases, the J end by 1 base, with 8 bases between. From germline, CDR1 is SGHRS and CDR2 YFSETQ.

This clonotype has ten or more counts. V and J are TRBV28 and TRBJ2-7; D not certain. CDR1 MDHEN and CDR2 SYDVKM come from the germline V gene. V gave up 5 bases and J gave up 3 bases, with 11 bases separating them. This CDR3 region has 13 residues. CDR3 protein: CASSLGRIYEQYF. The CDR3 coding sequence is TGTGCCAGCAGTCTCGGACGGATCTACGAGCAGTACTTC. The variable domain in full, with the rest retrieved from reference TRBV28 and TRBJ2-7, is DVKVTQSSRYLVKRTGEKVFLECVQDMDHENMFWYRQDPGLGLRLIYFSYDVKMKEKGDIPEGYSVSREKKERFSLILESASTNQTSMYLCASSLGRIYEQYFGPGTRLTVT.

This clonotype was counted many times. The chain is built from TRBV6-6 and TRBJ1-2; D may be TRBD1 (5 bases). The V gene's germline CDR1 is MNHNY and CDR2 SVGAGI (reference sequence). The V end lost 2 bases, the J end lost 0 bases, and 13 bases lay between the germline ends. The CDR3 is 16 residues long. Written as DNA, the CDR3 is TGTGCCAGCAGTTACCCCCGGGGCCGTGCTAACTATGGCTACACCTTC. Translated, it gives CASSYPRGRANYGYTF.

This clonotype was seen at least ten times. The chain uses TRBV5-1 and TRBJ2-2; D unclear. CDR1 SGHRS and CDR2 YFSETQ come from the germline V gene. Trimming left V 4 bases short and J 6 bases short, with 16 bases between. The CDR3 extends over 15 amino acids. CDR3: CASSPLDFSPGELFF. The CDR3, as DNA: TGCGCCAGCAGCCCGCTAGACTTCAGTCCCGGGGAGCTGTTTTTT.

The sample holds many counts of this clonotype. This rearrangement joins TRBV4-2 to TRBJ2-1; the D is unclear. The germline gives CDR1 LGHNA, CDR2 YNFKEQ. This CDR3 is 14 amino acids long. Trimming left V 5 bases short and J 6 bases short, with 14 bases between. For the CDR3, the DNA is TGTGCCAGCAGCAAAGCCACATTAGGCAATGAGCAGTTCTTC. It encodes CASSKATLGNEQFF.

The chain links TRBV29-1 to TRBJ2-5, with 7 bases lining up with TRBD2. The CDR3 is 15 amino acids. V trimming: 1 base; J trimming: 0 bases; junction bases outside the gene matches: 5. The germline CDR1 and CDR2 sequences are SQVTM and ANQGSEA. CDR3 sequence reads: CSVEGRGGYQETQYF. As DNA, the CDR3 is TGCAGCGTTGAAGGGAGGGGAGGGTACCAAGAGACCCAGTACTTC.

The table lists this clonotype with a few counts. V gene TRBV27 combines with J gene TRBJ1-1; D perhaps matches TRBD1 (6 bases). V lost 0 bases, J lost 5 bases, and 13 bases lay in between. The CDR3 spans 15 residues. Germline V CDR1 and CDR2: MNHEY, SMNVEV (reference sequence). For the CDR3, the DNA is TGTGCCAGCAGTTTATCATCGGGGGGCTGGACTGAAGCTTTCTTT. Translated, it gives CASSLSSGGWTEAFF.

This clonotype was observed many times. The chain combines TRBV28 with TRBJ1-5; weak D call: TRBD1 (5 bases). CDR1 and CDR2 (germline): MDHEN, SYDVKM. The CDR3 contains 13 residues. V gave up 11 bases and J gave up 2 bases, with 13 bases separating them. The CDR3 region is CAEGREGNQPQHF. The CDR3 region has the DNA TGTGCCGAGGGGAGGGAGGGCAATCAGCCCCAGCATTTT.

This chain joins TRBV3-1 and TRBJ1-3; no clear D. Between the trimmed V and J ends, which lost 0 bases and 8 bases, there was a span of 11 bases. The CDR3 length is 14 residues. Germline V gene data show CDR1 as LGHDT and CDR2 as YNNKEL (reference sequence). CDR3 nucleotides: TGTGCCAGCAGCCAAGAAGCAGGAGGATACACCATATATTTT. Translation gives CASSQEAGGYTIYF.

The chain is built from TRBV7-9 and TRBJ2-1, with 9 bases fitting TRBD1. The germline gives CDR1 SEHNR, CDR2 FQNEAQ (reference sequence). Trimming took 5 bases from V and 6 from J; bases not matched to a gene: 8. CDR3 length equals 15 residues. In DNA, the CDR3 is TGTGCCAGCAGCCCTAACAGGGGGCCTGGCAATGAGCAGTTCTTC. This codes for CASSPNRGPGNEQFF.